Below, one TCR beta chain is given with its context. The specificity of this receptor is unknown. No much larger clone exists at a distance of one base, and base qualities are not known. The CDR3 regions of human TCRbeta chains were analyzed by immunosequencing. The study's own analysis went as follows. TCRs in the repertoires were compared against a reference library of SARS-CoV-2-specific TCRs that had been generated with the MIRA antigen-specificity platform. Breadth was defined as the fraction of unique TCRs that were SARS-CoV-2-associated, and depth was defined as the fraction of total T cells that were SARS-CoV-2-associated. Using the MIRA data, each spike-specific TCR was mapped to the spike region that the TCR reacts to and placed in a CD4 or CD8 class. Log10-transformed breadth and depth values were compared by one-way ANOVA with Sidak's multiple comparisons tests. In its TCRdb copy, this immuneACCESS table keeps in-frame sequences only and misses some clones. Where compared with another copy, unresolved V genes explain less than half of these, and the others have no known cause. Clone size and the V and J calls come from that table; the DNA yielded D and trimming. The sample data list 120,000 to 150,000 clones, and around nine tenths of these were observed just once. The ten largest account for about 3% of the sample.

The sample belongs to a study of T cell responses to AZD1222 COVID-19 vaccine (TCRdb year 2021). About the investigation overall: TCR sequencing covered fewer than 250 trial participants: 200 to 220 given two doses of AZD1222 and approximately 25 given two doses of MenACWY control vaccine. Trial participants were enrolled by age into 18-55, 56-69 and 70-plus year subgroups, with 148, 28 and 57 TCR-sequenced participants respectively.

The research as a whole found: Nearly half of unique spike-specific TCRs reportedly recognized epitopes outside regions mutated in the B.1.351 and B.1.1.7 variants. Because no day 14 peak-response samples were available, repertoires were characterized only after the peak T cell response. The vaccine-associated CD4 TCRs covered the entire spike protein, and the dominant responses fell in regions 160-218 and 743-854. Participants were mostly white British and included more females than males, and it was suggested by the authors that clonal diversity may have been underestimated. Conclusions about previously exposed vaccinees are limited because only five to seven AZD1222 recipients were SARS-CoV-2 seropositive at baseline. Spike-specific TCR breadth and depth rose significantly after two AZD1222 doses compared with day 0 and with MenACWY recipients. The 56-69-year group was small, and its depth increase did not reach significance, likely because of low power.

CDR3 length: 12 amino acids, cysteine to phenylalanine. The only DNA kept is the CDR3, 36 bases in frame from the first base. Trimming takes 4 bases from V and 5 bases from J, and the germline ends sit 9 bases apart. Interpreted using the paper, the time point label stands for: baseline before first vaccination. This sample's treatment or condition label indicates: meningococcal conjugate vaccine given as trial control. Samples from vaccinated people were obtained from the UK trials COV001 and COV002, which included a single-blind randomized controlled phase 2/3 trial of AZD1222 (ChAdOx1 nCoV-19) in healthy adults. Trial participant PBMC samples were collected at day 0 and day 28 after the second dose for TCRbeta chain sequencing.

The material was peripheral blood, obtained on day 0 of MenACWY control vaccination. This TCR derives from an adult in good health. The rearrangement combines TRBV12-3 or TRBV12-4 with TRBJ2-7; no D gene call is confident. The bases read TGTGCCAGCAGTTCCAGGAGTAACGAGCAGTACTTC. This gives the protein CASSSRSNEQYF.